The rows below give T cell receptor beta chains drawn from one sample of a study of T cells in Graves' hyperthyroidism and ophthalmopathy. Each CDR3 protein is one row after TCRdb ran MiXCR on the multiplex PCR reads. The sample yields around 200,000 distinct CDR3 sequences, approximately 20% seen once. The sequencing input was blood. Source of these receptors: a middle-aged man with Graves' hyperthyroidism. CDR3s include the opening cysteine and the closing phenylalanine or tryptophan. A D gene is named only where the DNA matches it firmly. For some rows the clone size is stated as once, few or many, or as a class when expanded; others skip it.

cdr3_aa: CASSQDYSGANVLTF
cdr3_nt: TGTGCCAGCAGCCAAGATTACTCTGGGGCCAACGTCCTGACTTTC
d_call: NA
clone_size: many
v_call: TRBV3-1
j_call: TRBJ2-6

cdr3_aa: CASSVDPETYEQYF
cdr3_nt: TGTGCCAGCAGCGTAGATCCCGAGACCTACGAGCAGTACTTC
d_call: NA
clone_size: many
v_call: TRBV9
j_call: TRBJ2-7

cdr3_aa: CASGSSGGASDTQYF
cdr3_nt: TGTGCCAGCGGGAGTAGCGGGGGGGCTTCAGATACGCAGTATTTT
d_call: TRBD2
clone_size: once
v_call: TRBV2
j_call: TRBJ2-3

cdr3_aa: CSALGDARTNTEAFF
cdr3_nt: TGCAGTGCCCTGGGGGACGCCCGAACGAACACTGAAGCTTTCTTT
d_call: NA
clone_size: many
v_call: TRBV20-1
j_call: TRBJ1-1

cdr3_aa: CASSPPTASSYNSPLHF
cdr3_nt: TGTGCCAGCAGCCCCCCGACAGCAAGCTCCTATAATTCACCCCTCCACTTT
d_call: NA
clone_size: many
v_call: TRBV9
j_call: TRBJ1-6

cdr3_aa: CASSLTGSPGANVLTF
cdr3_nt: TGCGCCAGCAGCTTGACAGGGTCTCCTGGGGCCAACGTCCTGACTTTC
d_call: NA
clone_size: many
v_call: TRBV5-1
j_call: TRBJ2-6

cdr3_aa: CASSIDSGTGSNEQFF
cdr3_nt: TGCGCCAGCAGCATTGATTCCGGGACAGGGTCGAATGAGCAGTTCTTC
d_call: TRBD1
clone_size: many
v_call: TRBV5-1
j_call: TRBJ2-1

cdr3_aa: CASSSTWDYEQYF
cdr3_nt: TGTGCCAGCAGTTCGACTTGGGACTACGAGCAGTACTTC
d_call: NA
clone_size: many
v_call: TRBV2
j_call: TRBJ2-7

cdr3_aa: CSARPVTDTQYF
cdr3_nt: TGCAGTGCTCGACCTGTCACAGATACGCAGTATTTT
d_call: NA
clone_size: many
v_call: TRBV20-1
j_call: TRBJ2-3

cdr3_aa: CASSRLAGGYEQYF
cdr3_nt: TGTGCCAGCAGCCGACTAGCGGGGGGCTACGAGCAGTACTTC
d_call: TRBD2
clone_size: many
v_call: TRBV7-3
j_call: TRBJ2-7

cdr3_aa: CSAREGGSYEQYF
cdr3_nt: TGCAGTGCTAGGGAAGGGGGTTCCTACGAGCAGTACTTC
d_call: NA
clone_size: many
v_call: TRBV20-1
j_call: TRBJ2-7

cdr3_aa: CASSSEGQGEGYTF
cdr3_nt: TGTGCCAGCAGCTCCGAGGGACAGGGAGAGGGCTACACCTTC
d_call: TRBD1
clone_size: many
v_call: TRBV7-2
j_call: TRBJ1-2

cdr3_aa: CASSLVGTSSSYNEQFF
cdr3_nt: TGTGCCAGCAGCTTAGTGGGGACGTCGAGCTCCTACAATGAGCAGTTCTTC
d_call: NA
clone_size: many
v_call: TRBV7-2
j_call: TRBJ2-1

cdr3_aa: CASSYAGSNTDTQYF
cdr3_nt: TGTGCCAGCAGTTACGCGGGAAGCAACACAGATACGCAGTATTTT
d_call: NA
clone_size: NA
v_call: TRBV6-2/TRBV6-3
j_call: TRBJ2-3

cdr3_aa: CATRGRMDTGEHFF
cdr3_nt: TGTGCCACCAGGGGCCGTATGGACACCGGGGAGCATTTTTTT
d_call: NA
clone_size: NA
v_call: TRBV24-1
j_call: TRBJ2-2

cdr3_aa: CASSPAGQGYSPLHF
cdr3_nt: TGTGCCAGCTCCCCGGCCGGGCAGGGGTATTCACCCCTCCACTTT
d_call: NA
clone_size: many
v_call: TRBV18
j_call: TRBJ1-6

cdr3_aa: CASSSGAYSPLHF
cdr3_nt: TGCGCCAGCAGCTCAGGTGCTTATTCACCCCTCCACTTT
d_call: NA
clone_size: many
v_call: TRBV5-1
j_call: TRBJ1-6

cdr3_aa: CATSTSGSSYNEQFF
cdr3_nt: TGTGCCACTTCAACTAGCGGGAGCTCCTACAATGAGCAGTTCTTC
d_call: TRBD2
clone_size: few
v_call: TRBV19
j_call: TRBJ2-1

cdr3_aa: CSAIDEGRGREQYF
cdr3_nt: TGCAGTGCTATCGACGAAGGCAGGGGGCGGGAGCAGTACTTC
d_call: TRBD1
clone_size: many
v_call: TRBV20-1
j_call: TRBJ2-7

cdr3_aa: CASAEYNSPLHF
cdr3_nt: TGTGCCTCGGCCGAGTATAATTCACCCCTCCACTTT
d_call: NA
clone_size: NA
v_call: TRBV28
j_call: TRBJ1-6

cdr3_aa: CASRGGREKLFF
cdr3_nt: TGTGCCAGCAGAGGGGGTCGGGAAAAACTGTTTTTT
d_call: NA
clone_size: many
v_call: TRBV6-1
j_call: TRBJ1-4

cdr3_aa: CASSRDGTGFYEQYF
cdr3_nt: TGTGCCAGCAGTCGAGACGGGACAGGGTTCTACGAGCAGTACTTC
d_call: TRBD1
clone_size: many
v_call: TRBV2
j_call: TRBJ2-7

cdr3_aa: CARIWHTSSGNTIYF
cdr3_nt: TGTGCCCGAATTTGGCACACGAGCTCTGGAAACACCATATATTTT
d_call: NA
clone_size: many
v_call: TRBV6-1
j_call: TRBJ1-3

cdr3_aa: CASSSPIAGANTGELFF
cdr3_nt: TGTGCCAGCAGTTCCCCCATAGCGGGGGCGAACACCGGGGAGCTGTTTTTT
d_call: TRBD2
clone_size: NA
v_call: TRBV12-3/TRBV12-4
j_call: TRBJ2-2